This T cell receptor (beta chain) was captured in a study of T cell responses to AZD1222 COVID-19 vaccine. Background on the study: Pooling of second doses given at about 4 or about 12 weeks was done.

Whole-study findings and limits: Only a handful of AZD1222 recipients, roughly six in all, had baseline seropositivity. Compared with day 0, the breadth and depth of the Spike-specific TCR repertoire rose significantly after two doses of AZD1222.

Notes on this clone: What it recognizes is unknown.

Assay used: immunoSEQ multiplex PCR; TCRdb lists only in-frame clones, some missing. The repertoire holds fewer than 100,000 clones, with approximately 81% as singletons. Germline V gene data show CDR1 as LGHDT and CDR2 as YNNKEL (reference sequence). With V trimmed by 4 bases and J by 7 bases, 5 bases remained unmatched. This CDR3 has 14 amino acids. The source was peripheral blood, collected on day 0 of AZD1222 vaccination. The clonotype originates from an adult in good health. The chain combines TRBV3-1 (or the pseudogene TRBV3-2) with TRBJ2-2, with 8 nucleotides matching TRBD2. The CDR3 DNA is TGTGCCAGCAGCCCTCCGGGGGGGAACGGGGAGCTGTTTTTT. Translated: CASSPPGGNGELFF.